This entry lists 30 T cell receptor beta chains sequenced from one sample in a study of T cell responses to AZD1222 COVID-19 vaccine. Sequenced by immunoSEQ multiplex PCR; TCRdb stores in-frame clones only, minus some. Of 100,000 to 150,000 clones in the sample, 90% were seen once. The sequencing here drew on peripheral blood, taken on day 0 of AZD1222 vaccination. These TCRs come from an adult in good health.

V gene TRBV2 combines with J gene TRBJ2-5; the match to TRBD2 covers 12 bases. Germline values: CDR1 SNHLY, CDR2 FYNNEI. V lost 6 bases and J lost 5; bases outside the gene matches: 7. The CDR3 sequence is 15 residues long. Here the CDR3 DNA reads TGTGCCAGCAGAGCTAGCGGGAGGGCCCGCGAGACCCAGTACTTC. It translates to CASRASGRARETQYF. The entire variable domain, with the rest obtained from reference TRBV2 and TRBJ2-5, is as follows: EPEVTQTPSHQVTQMGQEVILRCVPISNHLYFYWYRQILGQKVEFLVSFYNNEISEKSEIFDDQFSVERPDGSNFTLKIRSTKLEDSAMYFCASRASGRARETQYFGPGTRLLVL.

The V gene is TRBV18, the J gene TRBJ2-1; D possibly corresponds to TRBD2 (6 bases). The CDR3 is 16 amino acids. V lost 1 base and J lost 9, with 19 bases in between. CDR1 KGHSH and CDR2 LQKENI come from the germline V gene. Here the CDR3 reads CASSPLAGTGNAEQFF. CDR3 nucleotide sequence: TGTGCCAGCTCACCACTTGCCGGGACTGGGAATGCTGAGCAGTTCTTC.

The V call is TRBV6-6, the J call TRBJ2-7; 8 bases map to TRBD1. J lost 0 bases, V lost 0 bases, and 4 bases had no gene match. From germline, CDR1 is MNHNY and CDR2 SVGAGI (reference sequence). This CDR3 comprises 16 residues. CDR3 in DNA: TGTGCCAGCAGTTACTCCCGGGACAGGAGCTCCTACGAGCAGTACTTC. Its protein product is CASSYSRDRSSYEQYF.

V gene TRBV5-1 combines with J gene TRBJ2-3; TRBD1 agrees at 9 bases. Trimming removed 5 bases from V and 2 bases from J; junction bases left unmatched: 12. There are 17 residues in the CDR3. In germline, CDR1 is SGHRS, CDR2 YFSETQ. The CDR3, as DNA: TGCGCCAGCAGATACTTCCGGACAGGGGAAAACACAGATACGCAGTATTTT. It is translated as CASRYFRTGENTDTQYF.

In its sample, this clone was seen once. The V and J genes are TRBV10-2 and TRBJ2-7; D is perhaps TRBD2 (6 bases). Germline CDR1 reads WSHSY; CDR2 reads SAAADI. Trimming took 1 base from V and 0 from J, leaving 16 bases between them. The CDR3 is 17 residues long. This CDR3 reads CASSEFFGRGNSYEQYF. DNA of the CDR3: TGCGCCAGCAGTGAGTTCTTCGGGAGAGGGAACTCCTACGAGCAGTACTTC.

This chain connects TRBV29-1 to TRBJ1-1; D is undetermined. Germline-derived CDR1 and CDR2 are SQVTM and ANQGSEA. With 4 bases removed from V and 1 base from J, the gap between germline ends came to 7 bases. The CDR3 is made up of 12 amino acids. The CDR3 DNA reads as TGCAGCGTTGTCCCGGGGAACACTGAAGCTTTCTTT. Amino acids: CSVVPGNTEAFF.

The V and J genes are TRBV28 and TRBJ1-4; D remains unclear. Trimming left V 1 base short and J 1 base short, with 10 bases between. CDR1 and CDR2 from the germline V gene are MDHEN and SYDVKM. The CDR3 loop spans 16 amino acids. The CDR3 DNA sequence: TGTGCCAGCAGTTTATTAGAGGGAGGAACTAATGAAAAACTGTTTTTT. It yields the protein CASSLLEGGTNEKLFF.

This chain connects TRBV7-8 to TRBJ2-1, with 15 nucleotides matching TRBD2. Germline assignment: CDR1 SGHVS and CDR2 FQNEAQ. The CDR3 is made up of 17 amino acids. V lost 5 bases to trimming and J lost 7 bases; unmatched junction nucleotides: 9. CDR3 sequence (DNA): TGTGCCAGCAGCCCTATATCGGGACTAGCGGGAGGTAATGAGCAGTTCTTC. The encoded protein is CASSPISGLAGGNEQFF.

This chain joins TRBV19 and TRBJ1-2; unclear D gene. Germline assignment: CDR1 LNHDA and CDR2 SQIVND (reference sequence). The CDR3 spans 14 residues. Trimming pared 3 bases from V and 6 bases from J, leaving 14 bases between. CDR3 amino acids: CASSMQVNSDGYTF. CDR3 in DNA: TGTGCCAGTAGTATGCAGGTCAATTCCGATGGCTACACCTTC.

This chain links TRBV20-1 with TRBJ2-7; D possibly corresponds to TRBD2 (5 bases). The CDR3 consists of 10 residues. Per the germline V gene, CDR1 is DFQATT and CDR2 is SNEGSKA (reference sequence). CDR3 in amino acids: CSAISEVQYF. Written as DNA, the CDR3 is TGCAGCGCAATCTCGGAGGTGCAGTACTTC.

This sequence joins TRBV29-1 and TRBJ2-3; TRBD2 matches 10 bases. Trimming at V came to 4 bases and at J to 6 bases, leaving 16 bases not matched to a gene. CDR3 length: 17 amino acids. Germline lookup yields CDR1 SQVTM and CDR2 ANQGSEA. The CDR3 region has the DNA TGCAGCGTTGCCGGAGGAGCTAGCGGGAGAGGGAGGGATACGCAGTATTTT. Translated: CSVAGGASGRGRDTQYF.

V usage is TRBV19 and J usage is TRBJ2-7; 11 bases are a match to TRBD1. The CDR3 has 16 amino acids. Germline assignment: CDR1 LNHDA and CDR2 SQIVND (reference sequence). The V segment lost 6 bases and the J segment 5 bases; nucleotides outside the gene matches: 12. As DNA, the CDR3 is TGTGCCAGTAGCCTCGGACAGGGGGCCAGGGTGGACGAGCAGTACTTC. Translation: CASSLGQGARVDEQYF.

This clone was found a few times. The identical CDR3 is also encoded by other nucleotide sequences in the sample. The rearrangement links TRBV9 to TRBJ1-3; the D gene is possibly TRBD1 (6 bases). CDR1 SGDLS and CDR2 YYNGEE come from the germline V gene. This CDR3 has 17 residues. Trimming pared 0 bases from V and 0 bases from J, leaving 13 bases between. For the CDR3, the DNA is TGTGCCAGCAGCGTAGCGGGGGGGGGCTCCTCTGGAAACACCATATATTTT. Translating gives CASSVAGGGSSGNTIYF.

This clone was seen once. This chain links TRBV11-2 with TRBJ2-1; 8 bases agree with TRBD2. Germline V lookup: CDR1 SGHAT, CDR2 FQNNGV. V gave up 5 bases and J gave up 9 bases; unmatched junction bases: 3. The CDR3 is 12 residues long. The CDR3 loop reads CASSTGTSEQFF. The CDR3 DNA is TGTGCCAGCAGCACCGGGACTAGTGAGCAGTTCTTC.

The CDR3 bases are TGTGCCAGCAGAGTCTCCGGGACACAGAACACTGAAGCTTTCTTT. Translated, it gives CASRVSGTQNTEAFF. The chain joins TRBV6-5 to TRBJ1-1; TRBD1 is a possible D gene (6 bases). CDR1 and CDR2 (germline): MNHEY, SVGAGI. The CDR3 loop spans 15 amino acids. V dropped 6 bases and J dropped 1 base, with 15 bases sitting between them.

V usage is TRBV6-2 or TRBV6-3 and J usage is TRBJ2-7, with D maybe TRBD1 (6 bases). Germline V lookup: CDR1 MNHEY, CDR2 SVGEGT. V lost 6 bases and J 6 bases, leaving 15 bases between the germline ends. The CDR3 is 13 amino acids. This CDR3 is CASSWDTSFEQYF. CDR3 in DNA: TGTGCCAGCAGCTGGGACACCTCATTCGAGCAGTACTTC.

CDR3 protein: CASSSTGYSVNQPQHF. The CDR3 nucleotides are TGTGCCAGTAGTTCCACAGGGTATTCGGTGAATCAGCCCCAGCATTTT. The chain combines TRBV19 with TRBJ1-5; the D gene is possibly TRBD1 (6 bases). Germline V gene data show CDR1 as LNHDA and CDR2 as SQIVND (reference sequence). The CDR3 length is 16 residues. V dropped 5 bases and J dropped 4 bases, with 18 bases sitting between them.

V usage is TRBV30 and J usage is TRBJ1-4, with 8 bases aligning to TRBD1. The germline V gene encodes CDR1 GTSNPN and CDR2 SVGIG (reference sequence). Germline trimming cut 2 bases from V and 7 bases from J; bases unmatched to any gene: 9. This CDR3 contains 15 residues. CDR3 loop: CAWSSDRGGSEKLFF. In DNA form, the CDR3 reads TGTGCCTGGAGTTCTGACAGGGGTGGGAGTGAAAAACTGTTTTTT.

The rearrangement joins TRBV27 to TRBJ2-5; the D gene could be TRBD1 or TRBD2 (6 bases each). The ends were cut back, 2 bases at V and 5 bases at J, with 12 bases in the middle. Germline values: CDR1 MNHEY, CDR2 SMNVEV (reference sequence). The CDR3 covers 14 residues. CDR3 nucleotide sequence: TGTGCCAGCAGTTTAAGGGGGGCGTTGGAGACCCAGTACTTC. This encodes CASSLRGALETQYF.

A few counts support this clone. This chain joins TRBV2 and TRBJ1-2; TRBD1 matches 10 bases. This CDR3 region has 13 residues. Germline lookup yields CDR1 SNHLY and CDR2 FYNNEI. The V gene end was trimmed by 7 bases and the J gene end by 5 bases; junction bases not matched to a gene: 4. CDR3 protein: CASKGQGHYGYTF. The CDR3 DNA reads as TGTGCCAGCAAGGGACAGGGGCATTATGGCTACACCTTC.

The V and J genes are TRBV21-1 and TRBJ2-2; the D call of TRBD1 is as the table states it, not checked on the DNA. TRBV21-1 is classified as a pseudogene. The CDR3 has 19 amino acids. The CDR3 coding sequence is TGTGCCAGCAGCAGAGACAGGGGCCGCGGCGGGAACGACACCGGGGAGCTGTTTTTT. This gives the protein CASSRDRGRGGNDTGELFF.

The chain joins TRBV14 to TRBJ1-3, with D possibly being TRBD1 (6 bases). Per germline, CDR1 SGHDN and CDR2 FVKESK. The V end was cut by 4 bases, the J end by 1 base, with 8 bases between. The CDR3 is 14 amino acids. CDR3 coding DNA: TGTGCCAGCAGCCGCACAGGGTCTGGAAACACCATATATTTT. Its translation: CASSRTGSGNTIYF. Full variable domain (missing parts from reference TRBV14 and TRBJ1-3): EAGVTQFPSHSVIEKGQTVTLRCDPISGHDNLYWYRRVMGKEIKFLLHFVKESKQDESGMPNNRFLAERTGGTYSTLKVQPAELEDSGVYFCASSRTGSGNTIYFGEGSWLTVV.

The chain employs TRBV28 and TRBJ2-7, with 7 bases aligning to TRBD2. The germline CDR1 and CDR2 sequences are MDHEN and SYDVKM. J lost 2 bases, V lost 5 bases, and 12 bases had no gene match. This CDR3 spans 16 amino acids. DNA of the CDR3: TGTGCCAGCAGTCCCCGCCGACGGGGGAGGGCCTACGAGCAGTACTTC. Translated, it gives CASSPRRRGRAYEQYF.

Concerning this clone itself: Distinct nucleotide sequences in the sample also encode this CDR3. The rearrangement uses TRBV5-1 and TRBJ1-1; 9 bases line up with TRBD1. CDR3 size: 14 residues. The trim removed 3 bases at V and 2 bases at J, leaving 2 bases unmatched. Germline CDR1 reads SGHRS; CDR2 reads YFSETQ. In DNA, the CDR3 is TGCGCCAGCAGCTCGGGACAGGGCAACACTGAAGCTTTCTTT. Its protein product is CASSSGQGNTEAFF.

The rearrangement links TRBV25-1 to TRBJ2-2; no definite D call. V lost 4 bases to trimming and J lost 0 bases, with 6 bases between them. The CDR3 runs to 14 residues. Germline assignment: CDR1 MGHDK and CDR2 SYGVNS. The CDR3 DNA reads TGTGCCAGCAGTGGCTTATCGAACACCGGGGAGCTGTTTTTT. Its protein is CASSGLSNTGELFF. Complete variable domain (other parts from reference TRBV25-1 and TRBJ2-2): EADIYQTPRYLVIGTGKKITLECSQTMGHDKMYWYQQDPGMELHLIHYSYGVNSTEKGDLSSESTVSRIRTEHFPLTLESARPSHTSQYLCASSGLSNTGELFFGEGSRLTVL.

The chain's CDR3 is CASSQEGSPGGVSPLHF. CDR3 DNA sequence: TGCGCCAGCAGCCAAGAAGGGTCTCCAGGGGGAGTTTCACCCCTCCACTTT. The V call is TRBV4-3, the J call TRBJ1-6, with 7 bases matching TRBD1. From germline, CDR1 is LGHNA and CDR2 YSLEER. V gave up 0 bases and J gave up 9 bases; unmatched junction bases: 11. The CDR3 runs 17 residues.

The rearrangement joins TRBV11-2 to TRBJ1-5, with TRBD1 matching over 8 bases. Germline CDR1 SGHAT, CDR2 FQNNGV. Germline trimming cut 1 base from V and 11 bases from J; bases unmatched to any gene: 7. There are 14 residues in the CDR3. This CDR3 reads CASSLGQGRFSQHF. In nucleotides, the CDR3 is TGTGCCAGCAGCTTAGGACAGGGGAGATTCTCCCAGCATTTT. The full variable domain, its missing parts supplied by reference TRBV11-2 and TRBJ1-5, is EAGVAQSPRYKIIEKRQSVAFWCNPISGHATLYWYQQILGQGPKLLIQFQNNGVVDDSQLPKDRFSAERLKGVDSTLKIQPAKLEDSAVYLCASSLGQGRFSQHFGDGTRLSIL.

J is TRBJ1-1 and V is TRBV5-4; 7 nucleotides line up with TRBD1. The CDR3 extends over 14 amino acids. The trim removed 4 bases at V and 1 base at J, leaving 4 bases unmatched. Germline V gives CDR1 SGHNT, CDR2 YYREEE (reference sequence). CDR3 DNA sequence: TGTGCCAGCAGCACCTGGACAGGGAACACTGAAGCTTTCTTT. Protein: CASSTWTGNTEAFF.

This rearrangement joins TRBV30 to TRBJ2-2; D is ambiguous. V gave up 5 bases and J gave up 7 bases, with 14 bases separating them. CDR1 and CDR2 (germline): GTSNPN, SVGIG (reference sequence). This CDR3 spans 13 amino acids. CDR3 sequence (DNA): TGTGCCTGGGCAACATCCCGCGACGGGGAGCTGTTTTTT. Amino acid sequence: CAWATSRDGELFF.

The count of this clone is one. The chain employs TRBV27 and TRBJ2-7, with TRBD1 identical over 9 bases. Looked up from germline, CDR1 is MNHEY and CDR2 is SMNVEV (reference sequence). The CDR3 length is 14 residues. Losses at the gene ends were 5 bases for V and 7 bases for J; bases not matched to a gene: 9. The CDR3 nucleotides read TGTGCCAGCAGTCCCTCGACAGGGGGGAGAGAGCAGTACTTC. It yields the protein CASSPSTGGREQYF.